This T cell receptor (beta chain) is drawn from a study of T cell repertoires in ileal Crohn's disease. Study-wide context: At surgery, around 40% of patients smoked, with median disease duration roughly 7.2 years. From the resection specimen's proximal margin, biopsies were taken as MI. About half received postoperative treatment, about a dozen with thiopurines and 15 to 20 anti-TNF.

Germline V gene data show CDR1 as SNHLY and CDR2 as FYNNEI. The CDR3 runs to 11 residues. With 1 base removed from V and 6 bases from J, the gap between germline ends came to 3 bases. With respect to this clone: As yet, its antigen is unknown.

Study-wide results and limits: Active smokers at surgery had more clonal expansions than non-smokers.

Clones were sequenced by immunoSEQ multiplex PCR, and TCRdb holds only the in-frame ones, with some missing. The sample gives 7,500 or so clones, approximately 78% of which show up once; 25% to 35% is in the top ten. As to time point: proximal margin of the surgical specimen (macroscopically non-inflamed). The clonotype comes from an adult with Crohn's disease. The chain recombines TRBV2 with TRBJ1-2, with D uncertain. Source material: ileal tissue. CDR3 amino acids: CASSEGHGYTF. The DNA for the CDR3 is TGTGCCAGCAGTGAAGGCCATGGCTACACCTTC.